The source of this T cell receptor beta chain is a study of cytotoxic CD8 clonotypes in ibrutinib-treated CLL. Study as a whole: Enrolment comprised eleven to twelve relapsed/refractory and roughly 15 treatment-naive patients; some 18 were IGHV unmutated. Study-level findings and limits: Age-matched healthy donor levels were exceeded by baseline clonality, which tracked circulating CD8+ T-cell counts. Public clonotypes were rare and shrank or held steady on treatment.

Trimming left V 4 bases short and J 5 bases short, with 12 bases between. Germline V gene lookup returns CDR1 SGHKS and CDR2 YYEKEE (reference sequence). The CDR3 length is 13 residues. Depths of 1 in 200,000 to 1 in 1 million T cells were the sequencing target. Only in-frame clones appear in the TCRdb table, and some are missing; sequencing was by immunoSEQ multiplex PCR. Here the sample spans over 95,000 clones, about 53% being singletons. A word on this clone: The antigen remains undetermined.

This chain links TRBV5-5 with TRBJ2-5, with unresolved D. The source was PBMCs, collected after 24 months of ibrutinib treatment. This sequence was found in a human donor with chronic lymphocytic leukemia. The CDR3 coding sequence is TGTGCCAGCAGCCCGAGTCCTGTGGAGACCCAGTACTTC. It yields the protein CASSPSPVETQYF.